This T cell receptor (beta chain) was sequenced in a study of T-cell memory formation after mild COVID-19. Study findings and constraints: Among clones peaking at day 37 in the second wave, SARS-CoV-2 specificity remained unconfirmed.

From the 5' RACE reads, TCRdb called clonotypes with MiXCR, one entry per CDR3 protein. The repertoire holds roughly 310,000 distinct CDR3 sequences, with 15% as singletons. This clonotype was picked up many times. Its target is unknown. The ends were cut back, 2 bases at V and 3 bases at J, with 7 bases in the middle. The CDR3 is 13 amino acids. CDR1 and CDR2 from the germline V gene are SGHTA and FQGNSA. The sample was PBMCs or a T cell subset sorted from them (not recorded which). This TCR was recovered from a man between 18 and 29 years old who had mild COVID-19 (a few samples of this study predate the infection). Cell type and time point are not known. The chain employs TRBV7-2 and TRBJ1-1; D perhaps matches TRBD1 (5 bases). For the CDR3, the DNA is TGTGCCAGCAGCTTAAGCAGGGACACTGAAGCTTTCTTT. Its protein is CASSLSRDTEAFF.